This record concerns one TCR beta chain sequence. Its target is not known. Germline CDR1 and CDR2: WSHSY and SAAADI. CDR3 length: 12 amino acids. V lost 4 bases to trimming and J lost 5 bases, with 7 bases between them. The sample comes from a study of radiation and T cells in renal cell carcinoma. Study-wide context: Nephrectomy followed 15 Gy stereotactic body radiation by 4 weeks.

Using immunoSEQ multiplex PCR, the repertoire was profiled, and TCRdb retains in-frame clones only, with some absent. The sample has around 120,000 clones, 81% seen once. Study conclusions and caveats: Top tumor clonotypes rose in blood 2 weeks post-radiation, then contracted.

Time point of the sample: blood 2 weeks post-SBRT. The treatment: 15 Gy SBRT to primary tumor, nephrectomy 4 weeks later. The specimen was blood, collected from a patient whose treatment included radiotherapy and nephrectomy. This clonotype was sampled from a woman aged 60-75 years with renal cell carcinoma. The chain has TRBV10-2 and TRBJ2-3; the D is unclear. CDR3 bases: TGCGCCAGCAGTGGGTCTGGAGATACGCAGTATTTT. Translated: CASSGSGDTQYF.